The T cell receptor (beta chain) under discussion was sequenced for a study of cytomegalovirus exposure and HLA in healthy donors. The PCR employed 60 Vbeta primers together with 13 Jbeta primers. The repertoire was sequenced with immunoSEQ multiplex PCR; TCRdb's copy has only in-frame clones and lacks some. The sample includes under 90,000 clones, 77% of them seen just once. The CDR3 loop spans 11 amino acids. Germline V gene data show CDR1 as SGDLS and CDR2 as YYNGEE. Trimming at V came to 4 bases and at J to 14 bases, leaving 8 bases not matched to a gene. The TCR was taken from a man aged 50-60 years in good health and CMV-seropositive. The rearrangement uses TRBV9 and TRBJ1-2; 7 positions match TRBD1. Sequencing was performed on PBMCs. The CDR3 spells CASSPRGVGTF. The CDR3 nucleotides read TGTGCCAGCAGCCCCAGGGGGGTGGGGACCTTC.